These T cell receptor beta chains were read from a single sample in a study of control samples from healthy donors and cancer patients. Assay used: immunoSEQ multiplex PCR; TCRdb lists only in-frame clones, some missing. The profile shows roughly 100,000 clones, about four fifths of them singletons. Material: blood. Receptor source: a woman between 50 and 59 years old in good health. Each CDR3 is given with its conserved first and last residue. D genes are given only for firm matches. Expanded clones get a size class; other rows say once, few or many, or leave the size out.

j_call: TRBJ1-1
v_call: TRBV2
clone_size: -
d_call: -
cdr3_nt: TGTGCCAGCAGTGAAGCTATGAACACTGAAGCTTTCTTT
cdr3_aa: CASSEAMNTEAFF

j_call: TRBJ1-1
v_call: TRBV10-3
clone_size: -
d_call: TRBD1
cdr3_nt: TGTGCCATCAAGGGACAGGGCATGAACACTGAAGCTTTCTTT
cdr3_aa: CAIKGQGMNTEAFF

j_call: TRBJ2-5
v_call: TRBV19
clone_size: -
d_call: TRBD1
cdr3_nt: TGTGCCAGTAGTTCGAGACAGGGACAAGAGACCCAGTACTTC
cdr3_aa: CASSSRQGQETQYF

j_call: TRBJ2-1
v_call: TRBV24-1
clone_size: once
d_call: -
cdr3_nt: TGTGCCACCAGTAACCCGGGGCAGGGGCCCCTCAATGAGCAGTTCTTC
cdr3_aa: CATSNPGQGPLNEQFF

j_call: TRBJ2-2
v_call: TRBV5-4
clone_size: many
d_call: -
cdr3_nt: TGTGCCAGCAGCTTGGTACCGGGAGTGGGCGGGGAGCTGTTTTTT
cdr3_aa: CASSLVPGVGGELFF

j_call: TRBJ2-2
v_call: TRBV10-3
clone_size: -
d_call: TRBD1
cdr3_nt: TGTGCCATCAGTGAGTCTCAGGGGGCATCCGGGGAGCTGTTTTTT
cdr3_aa: CAISESQGASGELFF

j_call: TRBJ1-2
v_call: TRBV7-3
clone_size: -
d_call: -
cdr3_nt: TGTGCCAGCAGCTTAAGTGGGCAGGCCTCCTATGGCTACACCTTC
cdr3_aa: CASSLSGQASYGYTF

j_call: TRBJ2-1
v_call: TRBV4-3
clone_size: -
d_call: -
cdr3_nt: TGCGCCAGCAGCCAAGAGTGGACGTACAATGAGCAGTTCTTC
cdr3_aa: CASSQEWTYNEQFF

j_call: TRBJ1-2
v_call: TRBV6-5
clone_size: -
d_call: -
cdr3_nt: TGTGCCAGCACCTGGGGGAGGGGAGGATCGTATGGCTACACCTTC
cdr3_aa: CASTWGRGGSYGYTF

j_call: TRBJ1-4
v_call: TRBV7-9
clone_size: -
d_call: -
cdr3_nt: TGTGCCAGCAGCTCCCCCAACGGAAAACTGTTTTTT
cdr3_aa: CASSSPNGKLFF

j_call: TRBJ1-1
v_call: TRBV30
clone_size: few
d_call: -
cdr3_nt: TGTGCCTGGAGCGGCGACACTGAAGCTTTCTTT
cdr3_aa: CAWSGDTEAFF

j_call: TRBJ2-3
v_call: TRBV9
clone_size: -
d_call: -
cdr3_nt: TGTGCCAGCAGCGTAGGCGTATACCCGGATACGCAGTATTTT
cdr3_aa: CASSVGVYPDTQYF

j_call: TRBJ2-3
v_call: TRBV5-6
clone_size: -
d_call: TRBD1
cdr3_nt: TGTGCCAGCAGCCCCGGGACAGCCACAGATACGCAGTATTTT
cdr3_aa: CASSPGTATDTQYF

j_call: TRBJ1-2
v_call: TRBV4-3
clone_size: -
d_call: -
cdr3_nt: TGCGCCAGCAGCCAAGATGGGGTCTATGGCTACACCTTC
cdr3_aa: CASSQDGVYGYTF

j_call: TRBJ2-1
v_call: TRBV2
clone_size: many
d_call: TRBD2
cdr3_nt: TGTGCCAGCAGTGAAATGGGACTAGGCGGGGGTGAGCAGTTCTTC
cdr3_aa: CASSEMGLGGGEQFF

j_call: TRBJ2-2
v_call: TRBV9
clone_size: -
d_call: TRBD1
cdr3_nt: TGTGCCAGCAACCCCGCCGGGACAGGTCGGGGCGGGGAGCTGTTTTTT
cdr3_aa: CASNPAGTGRGGELFF

j_call: TRBJ1-1
v_call: TRBV6-2/TRBV6-3
clone_size: few
d_call: -
cdr3_nt: TGTGCCAGCAGTCAGACTACGGGGGGAATCGCCTCTCGAGCTGAAGCTTTCTTT
cdr3_aa: CASSQTTGGIASRAEAFF

j_call: TRBJ1-3
v_call: TRBV29-1
clone_size: -
d_call: -
cdr3_nt: TGCAGCGCCCTTAGCGGGACTGCTGGAAACACCATATATTTT
cdr3_aa: CSALSGTAGNTIYF

j_call: TRBJ1-5
v_call: TRBV2
clone_size: -
d_call: TRBD1
cdr3_nt: TGTGCCAGCAGTGTAGGACAGGGGGCGGATGGTCAGCCCCAGCATTTT
cdr3_aa: CASSVGQGADGQPQHF

j_call: TRBJ1-6
v_call: TRBV5-1
clone_size: -
d_call: -
cdr3_nt: TGCGCCAGCAGCTTGGGTGACCCAACCGAACCCCTCCACTTT
cdr3_aa: CASSLGDPTEPLHF

j_call: TRBJ2-1
v_call: TRBV6-1
clone_size: -
d_call: TRBD1
cdr3_nt: TGTGCCAGCAGTGAAGGACAGGGGGGTCTCAATGAGCAGTTCTTC
cdr3_aa: CASSEGQGGLNEQFF

j_call: TRBJ2-1
v_call: TRBV5-1
clone_size: -
d_call: -
cdr3_nt: TGCGCCAGCAGCCTAGCGCCAAACAATGAGCAGTTCTTC
cdr3_aa: CASSLAPNNEQFF

j_call: TRBJ2-7
v_call: TRBV24-1
clone_size: -
d_call: -
cdr3_nt: TGTGCCGCCTTCGGCGGGCTCAGCTCCTACGAGCAGTACTTC
cdr3_aa: CAAFGGLSSYEQYF

j_call: TRBJ2-2
v_call: TRBV7-2
clone_size: -
d_call: TRBD2
cdr3_nt: TGTGCCAGCAGCTCCCCCCTCAGCGGGAGGTCCGGGGAGCTGTTTTTT
cdr3_aa: CASSSPLSGRSGELFF

j_call: TRBJ2-5
v_call: TRBV11-2
clone_size: -
d_call: -
cdr3_nt: TGTGCCAGCAGCTTCAGTCCCCTAGCTGTCCAAGAGACCCAGTACTTC
cdr3_aa: CASSFSPLAVQETQYF

j_call: TRBJ2-1
v_call: TRBV3-1/TRBV3-2
clone_size: -
d_call: TRBD2
cdr3_nt: TGTGCCAGCACCCCAAAGGGCGGGGGAAGCCATGAGCAGTTCTTC
cdr3_aa: CASTPKGGGSHEQFF

j_call: TRBJ1-5
v_call: TRBV5-8
clone_size: -
d_call: TRBD1
cdr3_nt: TGTGCCAGCAGCCCTTTGCGGGACAGGAATCAGCCCCAGCATTTT
cdr3_aa: CASSPLRDRNQPQHF

j_call: TRBJ2-7
v_call: TRBV27
clone_size: -
d_call: -
cdr3_nt: TGTGCCAGCAGTTTATCGGGGGGAACCTACTACGAGCAGTACTTC
cdr3_aa: CASSLSGGTYYEQYF

j_call: TRBJ2-1
v_call: TRBV10-3
clone_size: -
d_call: -
cdr3_nt: TGTGCCATCAGTGAAAGTTATGGGCAGTCCAATGAGCAGTTCTTC
cdr3_aa: CAISESYGQSNEQFF

j_call: TRBJ2-1
v_call: TRBV7-9
clone_size: -
d_call: -
cdr3_nt: TGTGCCAGCAGCTCACGTCAAGGAGGGGCCTCTTACAATGAGCAGTTCTTC
cdr3_aa: CASSSRQGGASYNEQFF

j_call: TRBJ2-7
v_call: TRBV28
clone_size: -
d_call: -
cdr3_nt: -
cdr3_aa: CASSFGPGASYEQYF

j_call: TRBJ2-2
v_call: TRBV12-3/TRBV12-4
clone_size: -
d_call: -
cdr3_nt: TGTGCCAGCAGTTTTTCAGGCACCGGGGAGCTGTTTTTT
cdr3_aa: CASSFSGTGELFF

j_call: TRBJ1-3
v_call: TRBV30
clone_size: -
d_call: -
cdr3_nt: TGTGCCTGGGGACAGAACTCTGGAAACACCATATATTTT
cdr3_aa: CAWGQNSGNTIYF

j_call: TRBJ2-1
v_call: TRBV3-1/TRBV3-2
clone_size: -
d_call: TRBD2
cdr3_nt: TGTGCCAGCAGCCAAGGTATTCCTAGCGGGGTTTACAATGAGCAGTTCTTC
cdr3_aa: CASSQGIPSGVYNEQFF

j_call: TRBJ2-2
v_call: TRBV6-2/TRBV6-3
clone_size: -
d_call: -
cdr3_nt: TGTGCCAGCAGCCTTCTCCAGAACACCGGGGAGCTGTTTTTT
cdr3_aa: CASSLLQNTGELFF

j_call: TRBJ1-5
v_call: TRBV6-5
clone_size: -
d_call: -
cdr3_nt: TGTGCCAGCAGACCCCAGCAGGGCGATCAGCCCCAGCATTTT
cdr3_aa: CASRPQQGDQPQHF

j_call: TRBJ2-2
v_call: TRBV6-5
clone_size: -
d_call: TRBD2
cdr3_nt: TGTGCCAGCAGGAGCGGGGGGCTGAACACCGGGGAGCTGTTTTTT
cdr3_aa: CASRSGGLNTGELFF

j_call: TRBJ2-3
v_call: TRBV30
clone_size: -
d_call: TRBD1
cdr3_nt: TGTGCCTGGGGACAGGGGGCAACAGATACGCAGTATTTT
cdr3_aa: CAWGQGATDTQYF

j_call: TRBJ2-3
v_call: TRBV21-1
clone_size: once
d_call: -
cdr3_nt: TGTGCCAGCAGCAATATTCTTGCGGGGGGGGGCACAGATACGCAGTATTTT
cdr3_aa: CASSNILAGGGTDTQYF

j_call: TRBJ1-1
v_call: TRBV2
clone_size: -
d_call: TRBD1
cdr3_nt: TGTGCCAGCAGTGAAGGACAGGGGGCTAAAGCTTTCTTT
cdr3_aa: CASSEGQGAKAFF

j_call: TRBJ1-2
v_call: TRBV28
clone_size: -
d_call: TRBD1
cdr3_nt: TGTGCCAGCAGTTCCGGGACAGGGTACCTCTATGGCTACACCTTC
cdr3_aa: CASSSGTGYLYGYTF

j_call: TRBJ1-5
v_call: TRBV5-1
clone_size: -
d_call: -
cdr3_nt: TGCGCCAGCAGCTTGGCGGGGGGCCTCAATCAGCCCCAGCATTTT
cdr3_aa: CASSLAGGLNQPQHF

j_call: TRBJ2-3
v_call: TRBV7-3
clone_size: once
d_call: -
cdr3_nt: TGTGCCAGCAGCTTATTGGGCCGAAGCACAGATACGCAGTATTTT
cdr3_aa: CASSLLGRSTDTQYF

j_call: TRBJ2-6
v_call: TRBV30
clone_size: -
d_call: -
cdr3_nt: TGTGCCTGGAGTCGGCCAAGGTCTGGGGCCAACGTCCTGACTTTC
cdr3_aa: CAWSRPRSGANVLTF

j_call: TRBJ2-1
v_call: TRBV7-2
clone_size: -
d_call: -
cdr3_nt: TGTGCCAGCAAGGACAGCTCCTACAATGAGCAGTTCTTC
cdr3_aa: CASKDSSYNEQFF

j_call: TRBJ1-2
v_call: TRBV4-1
clone_size: -
d_call: -
cdr3_nt: TGCGCCAGCAGCCAAGAATTCTGGGGGGGCTATGGCTACACCTTC
cdr3_aa: CASSQEFWGGYGYTF

j_call: TRBJ2-7
v_call: TRBV11-2
clone_size: -
d_call: TRBD2
cdr3_nt: TGTGCCAGCAGCCCCCCGGGAGGCCCTTACGAGCAGTACTTC
cdr3_aa: CASSPPGGPYEQYF

j_call: TRBJ2-3
v_call: TRBV7-3
clone_size: -
d_call: -
cdr3_nt: TGTGCCAGCAGCCGATCCGACACAGATACGCAGTATTTT
cdr3_aa: CASSRSDTDTQYF